The present T cell receptor (beta chain) was sequenced within a study of T cell responses to AZD1222 COVID-19 vaccine. This CDR3 region has 16 residues. Germline V gene data show CDR1 as LGHNA and CDR2 as YNFKEQ. Trimming stripped 3 bases from V and 10 bases from J, with 22 bases between. Profiled with immunoSEQ multiplex PCR; TCRdb holds only in-frame clones, not every one. Of 100,000 to 150,000 clones listed, about nine tenths are singletons. This receptor was identified in an adult in good health. The chain couples TRBV4-2 to TRBJ2-1, with D possibly being TRBD2 (6 bases). Sequences were derived from peripheral blood, sampled on day 0 of AZD1222 vaccination. The CDR3 sequence is CASSQRRVEEGSEQFF. Written as DNA, the CDR3 is TGTGCCAGCAGCCAGAGAAGGGTAGAGGAGGGTAGCGAGCAGTTCTTC.